This passage covers 20 T cell receptor beta chains from one sample sequenced in a study of T cell repertoires in cytomegalovirus infection. TCRdb recomputed calls from the reads with MiXCR, one row per CDR3 protein. The profile shows around 450,000 distinct CDR3 sequences, around 32% of them singletons. Sample: PBMCs. These receptors were obtained from a human donor in good health (CMV status not recorded). Some clones in this sample may be carry-over from other donors' samples.

Note on this clonotype: No conserved phenylalanine or tryptophan ends this CDR3, so it is likely a read error. The chain uses TRBV19 and TRBJ2-7; the D gene is possibly TRBD2 (6 bases). CDR1 is LNHDA, CDR2 SQIVND, per germline (reference sequence). CDR3 length equals 14 residues. CDR3: CASSEGGQSYDQYL. In DNA form, the CDR3 reads TGTGCCAGTAGTGAAGGAGGGCAGAGCTACGATCAGTACTTA.

The V and J genes are TRBV7-9 and TRBJ1-5; D ambiguous. The V gene's germline CDR1 is SEHNR and CDR2 FQNEAQ (reference sequence). V lost 5 bases, J lost 8 bases, and 13 bases lay in between. The CDR3 runs to 13 residues. The CDR3 nucleotides are TGTGCCAGCAGCAACAACGTTCCAGAGCCCCAGCATTTT. This gives the protein CASSNNVPEPQHF. Combining the CDR3 with reference TRBV7-9 and TRBJ1-5 gives the whole variable domain DTGVSQNPRHKITKRGQNVTFRCDPISEHNRLYWYRQTLGQGPEFLTYFQNEAQLEKSRLLSDRFSAERPKGSFSTLEIQRTEQGDSAMYLCASSNNVPEPQHFGDGTRLSIL.

This clonotype was observed a few times. V usage is TRBV18 and J usage is TRBJ1-1; D unresolved. The CDR3 has 13 residues. V lost 0 bases and J lost 11, with 13 bases in between. Germline V CDR1 and CDR2: KGHSH, LQKENI. The CDR3 coding sequence is TGTGCCAGCTCACCACCGAGCCTAATGGAGGCTTTCTTT. This sequence encodes CASSPPSLMEAFF.

This clonotype came up many times. The chain is built from TRBV12-3 or TRBV12-4 and TRBJ2-7; D gene ambiguous. CDR3 length: 13 amino acids. Trimming took 4 bases from V and 2 from J, leaving 9 bases between them. The CDR3 DNA reads TGTGCCAGCAGTTCAATTCCAACCTACGAGCAGTACTTC. Protein product: CASSSIPTYEQYF.

To note about this clonotype: A much larger clone differs by one base, so this may be a read error. The V gene is TRBV7-2, the J gene TRBJ1-1, with TRBD1 matching over 9 bases. There are 15 residues in the CDR3. The germline V gene has CDR1 SGHTA and CDR2 FQGNSA. CDR3 amino acids: CDSSTWTGVTTEAFF. CDR3 DNA sequence: TGTGACAGCAGCACCTGGACAGGGGTAACTACTGAAGCTTTCTTT.

This clonotype occurred many times. The V gene is TRBV7-8, the J gene TRBJ2-2; D may be TRBD2 (5 bases). Trimming pared 1 base from V and 2 bases from J, leaving 11 bases between. The CDR3 spans 16 residues. Germline lookup yields CDR1 SGHVS and CDR2 FQNEAQ. This chain's CDR3 is CASSLDSGENTGELFF. The CDR3 DNA is TGTGCCAGCAGCTTAGACAGCGGAGAAAACACCGGGGAGCTGTTTTTT.

The chain is built from TRBV27 and TRBJ1-5; D remains ambiguous. V was cut by 5 bases and J by 1 base, with 15 bases left in between. The CDR3 has 16 amino acids. Germline CDR1 is MNHEY and CDR2 is SMNVEV (reference sequence). In nucleotides, the CDR3 is TGTGCCAGCAGTCAACACGTCGGTGGGAGCAATCAGCCCCAGCATTTT. It translates to CASSQHVGGSNQPQHF.

The chain carries TRBV5-6 and TRBJ2-5; the D gene is possibly TRBD1 (6 bases). The CDR3 sequence is 17 residues long. Germline V gives CDR1 SGHDT, CDR2 YYEEEE. V gave up 2 bases and J gave up 4 bases, with 21 bases separating them. The CDR3 nucleotides are TGTGCCAGCAGCTTAAACCGGGACATGGGGACGGGAGAGACCCAGTACTTC. This gives the protein CASSLNRDMGTGETQYF.

The sample holds a few counts of this clonotype. Its ends do not fully match the called genes, so a read error is possible. The J gene is TRBJ1-4, the V gene TRBV4-1; no reliable D call. This CDR3 spans 12 amino acids. The V gene's germline CDR1 is MGHRA and CDR2 YSYEKL. CDR3 loop: CASSQVSEKLFF. The CDR3 DNA follows: TGTGCCAGCAGCCAAGTCAGTGAAAAACTGTTTTTT.

This clonotype was recorded many times. The genes are TRBV5-1 and TRBJ2-5, with TRBD2 matching 7 bases. Germline V gene sequence: CDR1 SGHRS, CDR2 YFSETQ. The V segment lost 3 bases and the J segment 2 bases; nucleotides outside the gene matches: 7. CDR3 length: 15 amino acids. The CDR3 sequence: CASSSSLAEQETQYF. CDR3 sequence (DNA): TGCGCCAGCAGCTCTTCTCTAGCGGAGCAAGAGACCCAGTACTTC.

This clonotype was picked up a small number of times. The chain is built from TRBV12-3 or TRBV12-4 and TRBJ2-3, with D possibly matching TRBD1 (6 bases). V lost 4 bases to trimming and J lost 2 bases, with 16 bases between them. This CDR3 has 16 residues. DNA of the CDR3: TGTGCCAGCAGTTCGATTACAGGGCTTCCCACAGATACGCAGTATTTT. Its protein product is CASSSITGLPTDTQYF.

The chain has TRBV28 and TRBJ1-2, with D possibly being TRBD1 (6 bases). This CDR3 comprises 12 residues. The germline CDR1 and CDR2 sequences are MDHEN and SYDVKM. This chain's CDR3 is CSTGSSNYGYTF. The CDR3 bases are TGTTCCACAGGGTCTTCAAACTATGGCTACACCTTC.

V is TRBV7-8 and J is TRBJ2-7, with D hard to call. Germline V gene data show CDR1 as SGHVS and CDR2 as FQNEAQ. The germline V and J ends were trimmed by 5 bases and 0 bases, with 32 bases remaining between them. This CDR3 spans 21 amino acids. The CDR3 region has the DNA TGTGCCAGCAGCCGAGGAAGAGGTGCCCCCAAACAAAGAGGTGACTCCTACGAGCAGTACTTC. It translates to CASSRGRGAPKQRGDSYEQYF.

This clonotype was observed a handful of times. This sequence joins TRBV19 and TRBJ1-2, with 8 bases matching TRBD1. Germline CDR1 reads LNHDA; CDR2 reads SQIVND (reference sequence). V dropped 4 bases and J dropped 1; count of bases not matched to a gene: 5. The CDR3 is 15 residues long. The CDR3 sequence is CASSTDRGSNYGYTF. DNA of the CDR3: TGTGCCAGTAGTACCGACAGGGGAAGTAACTATGGCTACACCTTC.

This chain uses TRBV2 with TRBJ2-2; D may correspond to TRBD1 or TRBD2 (5 bases each). V lost 8 bases and J lost 5, with 12 bases in between. Per germline, CDR1 SNHLY and CDR2 FYNNEI. The CDR3 runs 13 residues. The DNA for the CDR3 is TGTGCCAGCCTATTTTGGGGGACCGGGGAGCTGTTTTTT. It encodes CASLFWGTGELFF.

This clonotype was found many times. The V and J genes are TRBV7-9 and TRBJ2-5; 8 bases agree with TRBD1. CDR1 and CDR2 (germline): SEHNR, FQNEAQ (reference sequence). The CDR3 contains 14 residues. The V and J ends lost 5 bases and 5 bases, in that order; junction bases with no gene match: 7. DNA of the CDR3: TGTGCCAGCAGCGATAACAGGGGGGCTGAGACCCAGTACTTC. It codes for CASSDNRGAETQYF.

The table lists this clonotype with a count of one. The gene calls are TRBV6-1 and TRBJ2-7; D may be TRBD1 (5 bases). With 2 bases removed from V and 2 bases from J, the gap between germline ends came to 13 bases. The germline CDR1 and CDR2 sequences are MNHNS and SASEGT. The CDR3 is 15 amino acids. In DNA, the CDR3 is TGTGCCAGCAGTGAAATTACAGGCCCCACCTACGAGCAGTACTTC. Translated: CASSEITGPTYEQYF.

V and J are TRBV27 and TRBJ2-2; 11 positions agree with TRBD1. With V trimmed by 5 bases and J by 8 bases, 10 bases remained unmatched. Germline V lookup: CDR1 MNHEY, CDR2 SMNVEV (reference sequence). This CDR3 spans 16 amino acids. CDR3 loop: CASSEPGQGEKGELFF. The CDR3 nucleotides are TGTGCCAGCAGTGAACCGGGACAGGGGGAAAAAGGGGAGCTGTTTTTT.

This clonotype was counted only a few times. The chain links TRBV7-9 to TRBJ2-5; TRBD2 matches at 7 bases. V gave up 8 bases and J gave up 0 bases; unmatched junction bases: 9. CDR1 and CDR2 (germline): SEHNR, FQNEAQ (reference sequence). The CDR3 contains 15 residues. CDR3 sequence: CASLVYGGYQETQYF. In nucleotides, the CDR3 is TGTGCCAGCCTGGTATACGGGGGGTACCAAGAGACCCAGTACTTC.

The chain joins TRBV6-8 to TRBJ1-2, with TRBD1 identical over 7 bases. The J segment lost 2 bases and the V segment lost 0 bases, leaving 3 bases of the junction unmatched. From germline, CDR1 is MNHGY and CDR2 SAAAGT. CDR3 length: 15 residues. In DNA form, the CDR3 reads TGTGCCAGCAGTTACTCGTTCAGGGGGAACTATGGCTACACCTTC. It specifies CASSYSFRGNYGYTF.